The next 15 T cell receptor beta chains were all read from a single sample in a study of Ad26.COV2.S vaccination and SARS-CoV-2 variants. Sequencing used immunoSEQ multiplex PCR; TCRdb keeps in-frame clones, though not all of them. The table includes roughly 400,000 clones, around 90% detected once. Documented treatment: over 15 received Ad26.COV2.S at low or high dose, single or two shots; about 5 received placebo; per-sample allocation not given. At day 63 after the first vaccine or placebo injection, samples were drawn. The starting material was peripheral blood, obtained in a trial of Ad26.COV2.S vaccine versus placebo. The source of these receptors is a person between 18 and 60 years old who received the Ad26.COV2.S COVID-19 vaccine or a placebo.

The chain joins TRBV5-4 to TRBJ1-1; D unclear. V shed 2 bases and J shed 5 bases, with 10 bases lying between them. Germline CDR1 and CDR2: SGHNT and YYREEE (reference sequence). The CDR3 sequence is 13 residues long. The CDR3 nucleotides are TGTGCCAGCAGCTTCACGGGAGGGACTGAAGCTTTCTTT. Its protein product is CASSFTGGTEAFF.

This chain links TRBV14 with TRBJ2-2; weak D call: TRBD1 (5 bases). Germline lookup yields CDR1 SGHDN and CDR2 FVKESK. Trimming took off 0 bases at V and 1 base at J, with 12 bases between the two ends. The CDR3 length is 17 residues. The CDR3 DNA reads TGTGCCAGCAGCCAAGATAAAGGCAGGGTGAACACCGGGGAGCTGTTTTTT. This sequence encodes CASSQDKGRVNTGELFF.

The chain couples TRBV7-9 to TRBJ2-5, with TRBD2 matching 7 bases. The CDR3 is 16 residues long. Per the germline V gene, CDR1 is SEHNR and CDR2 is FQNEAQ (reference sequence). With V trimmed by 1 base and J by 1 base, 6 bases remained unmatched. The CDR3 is CASSLGMSGVQETQYF. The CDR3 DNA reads TGTGCCAGCAGCTTAGGGATGAGCGGGGTCCAAGAGACCCAGTACTTC.

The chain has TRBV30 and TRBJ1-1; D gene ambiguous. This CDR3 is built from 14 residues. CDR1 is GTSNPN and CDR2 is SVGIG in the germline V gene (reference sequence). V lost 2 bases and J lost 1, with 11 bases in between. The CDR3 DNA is TGTGCCTGGAGTAGAACACAGTCGAACACTGAAGCTTTCTTT. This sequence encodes CAWSRTQSNTEAFF.

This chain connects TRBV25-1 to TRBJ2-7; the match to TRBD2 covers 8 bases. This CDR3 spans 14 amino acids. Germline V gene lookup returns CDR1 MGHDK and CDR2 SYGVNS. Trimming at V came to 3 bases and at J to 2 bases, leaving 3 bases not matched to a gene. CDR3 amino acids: CASSDTGGPYEQYF. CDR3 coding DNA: TGTGCCAGCAGTGATACGGGAGGGCCCTACGAGCAGTACTTC.

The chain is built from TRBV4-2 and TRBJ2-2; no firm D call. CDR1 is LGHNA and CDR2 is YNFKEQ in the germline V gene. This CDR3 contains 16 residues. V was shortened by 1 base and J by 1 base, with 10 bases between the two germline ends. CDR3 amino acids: CASSQGTLRNTGELFF. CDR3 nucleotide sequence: TGTGCCAGCAGCCAAGGGACCCTCCGGAACACCGGGGAGCTGTTTTTT.

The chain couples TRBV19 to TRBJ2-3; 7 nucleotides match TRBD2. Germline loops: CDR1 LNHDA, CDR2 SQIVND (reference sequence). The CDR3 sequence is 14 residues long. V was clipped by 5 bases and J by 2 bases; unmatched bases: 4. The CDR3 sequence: CASSGLAATDTQYF. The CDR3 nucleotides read TGTGCCAGTAGTGGGCTAGCGGCCACAGATACGCAGTATTTT.

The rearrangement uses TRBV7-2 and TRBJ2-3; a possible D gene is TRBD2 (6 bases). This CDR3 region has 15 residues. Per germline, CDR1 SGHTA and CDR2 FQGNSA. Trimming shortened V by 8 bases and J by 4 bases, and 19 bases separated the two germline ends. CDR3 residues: CASQDSREYADTQYF. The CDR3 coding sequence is TGTGCCAGCCAAGATAGCCGGGAGTACGCAGATACGCAGTATTTT.

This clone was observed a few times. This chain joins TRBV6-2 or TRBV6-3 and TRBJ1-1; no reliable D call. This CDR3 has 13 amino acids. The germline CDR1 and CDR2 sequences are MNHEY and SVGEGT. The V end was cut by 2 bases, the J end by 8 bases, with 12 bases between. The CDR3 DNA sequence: TGTGCCAGCAGTTACGATCCGATCCCGGAAGCTTTCTTT. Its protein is CASSYDPIPEAFF.

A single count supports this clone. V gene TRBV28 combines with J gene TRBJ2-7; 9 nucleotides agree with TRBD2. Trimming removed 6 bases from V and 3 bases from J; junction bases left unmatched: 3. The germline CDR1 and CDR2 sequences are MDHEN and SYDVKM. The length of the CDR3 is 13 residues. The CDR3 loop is CASRTSGLYEQYF. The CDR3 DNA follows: TGTGCCAGCAGAACTAGCGGGCTCTACGAGCAGTACTTC.

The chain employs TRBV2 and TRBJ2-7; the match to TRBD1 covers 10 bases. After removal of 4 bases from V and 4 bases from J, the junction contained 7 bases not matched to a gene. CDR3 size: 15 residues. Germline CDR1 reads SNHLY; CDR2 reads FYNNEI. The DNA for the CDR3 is TGTGCCAGCAGTGCGGACAGGGGGATTCGGTACGAGCAGTACTTC. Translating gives CASSADRGIRYEQYF.

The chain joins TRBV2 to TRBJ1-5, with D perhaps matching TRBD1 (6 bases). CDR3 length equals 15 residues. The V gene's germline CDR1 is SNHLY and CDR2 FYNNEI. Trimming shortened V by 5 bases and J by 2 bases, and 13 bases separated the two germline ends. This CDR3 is CASSLRQVGNQPQHF. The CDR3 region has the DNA TGTGCCAGCAGTCTTCGACAGGTGGGCAATCAGCCCCAGCATTTT.

CDR3 sequence: CARKGAESNEQFF. Written as DNA, the CDR3 is TGTGCCAGAAAGGGGGCGGAGTCCAATGAGCAGTTCTTC. The J gene is TRBJ2-1, the V gene TRBV6-5; 7 bases line up with TRBD1. From germline, CDR1 is MNHEY and CDR2 SVGAGI. This CDR3 contains 13 residues. V shed 9 bases, J shed 6 bases, and the junction held 8 bases outside the gene matches.

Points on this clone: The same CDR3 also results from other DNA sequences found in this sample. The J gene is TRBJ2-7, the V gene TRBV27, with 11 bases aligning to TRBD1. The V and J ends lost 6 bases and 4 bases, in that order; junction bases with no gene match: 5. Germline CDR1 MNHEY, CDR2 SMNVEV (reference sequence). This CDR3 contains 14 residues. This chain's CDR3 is CASSPGQGAYEQYF. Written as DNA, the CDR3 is TGTGCCAGCAGCCCAGGACAGGGGGCTTACGAGCAGTACTTC.

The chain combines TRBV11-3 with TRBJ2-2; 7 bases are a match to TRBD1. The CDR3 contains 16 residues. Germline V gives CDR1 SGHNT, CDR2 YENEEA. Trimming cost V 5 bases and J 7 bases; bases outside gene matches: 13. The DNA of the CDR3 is TGTGCCAGCAGCCCCGGACAGGATGGCAGTAACGGGGAGCTGTTTTTT. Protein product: CASSPGQDGSNGELFF. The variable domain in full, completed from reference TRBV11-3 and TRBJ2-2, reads EAGVVQSPRYKIIEKKQPVAFWCNPISGHNTLYWYLQNLGQGPELLIRYENEEAVDDSQLPKDRFSAERLKGVDSTLKIQPAELGDSAVYLCASSPGQDGSNGELFFGEGSRLTVL.